These 28 T cell receptor beta chains were sequenced from one sample in a study of PD-L1 blockade in urothelial cancer. Profiling relied on immunoSEQ multiplex PCR, and the TCRdb table lists in-frame clones only, not all of them. The repertoire has 35,000 or so clones, around 80% of them found once; the top ten carry roughly a sixth. The sequencing here drew on PBMCs, taken around atezolizumab (anti-PD-L1) treatment. The receptors stem from a man aged 55 to 70 with urothelial cancer.

The chain employs TRBV28 and TRBJ1-5, with 11 bases matching TRBD1. Germline V CDR1 and CDR2: MDHEN, SYDVKM. CDR3 length: 14 amino acids. With 4 bases clipped from V and 6 bases from J, the junction kept 2 bases outside the gene matches. CDR3 sequence reads: CASSWTGGIQPQHF. DNA of the CDR3: TGTGCCAGCAGTTGGACAGGGGGCATTCAGCCCCAGCATTTT.

The chain is built from TRBV4-2 and TRBJ2-2; 9 bases are a match to TRBD2. Germline loops: CDR1 LGHNA, CDR2 YNFKEQ. The CDR3 spans 16 residues. Losses at the gene ends were 4 bases for V and 2 bases for J; bases not matched to a gene: 5. The chain's CDR3 is CASSPLAGRNTGELFF. CDR3 bases: TGTGCCAGCAGCCCCCTAGCGGGGCGAAACACCGGGGAGCTGTTTTTT.

The chain employs TRBV27 and TRBJ2-6; tentative D call: TRBD1 (5 bases). The CDR3 has 17 residues. Germline CDR1 is MNHEY and CDR2 is SMNVEV (reference sequence). V lost 3 bases and J lost 2, with 14 bases in between. DNA of the CDR3: TGTGCCAGCAGTTTCCGGTTGACAGACCCTGGGGCCAACGTCCTGACTTTC. It encodes CASSFRLTDPGANVLTF.

This chain connects TRBV7-2 to TRBJ2-1, with 7 bases identical to TRBD2. V gave up 1 base and J gave up 7 bases; unmatched junction bases: 10. This CDR3 is 16 amino acids long. Per the germline V gene, CDR1 is SGHTA and CDR2 is FQGNSA. CDR3 bases: TGTGCCAGCAGCTTAGTCGGCGGGAGCAGTGTTAATGAGCAGTTCTTC. Translation gives CASSLVGGSSVNEQFF.

The rearrangement links TRBV15 to TRBJ2-1, with D tentatively TRBD2 (6 bases). Trimming left V 0 bases short and J 2 bases short, with 17 bases between. This CDR3 is 18 amino acids long. CDR1 is LNHNV and CDR2 is YYDKDF in the germline V gene (reference sequence). As DNA, the CDR3 is TGTGCCACCAGCAGAGATACCTCGGGTAGCGGCCCCTACAATGAGCAGTTCTTC. As protein: CATSRDTSGSGPYNEQFF.

The rearrangement links TRBV5-4 to TRBJ1-2; D gene uncertain. The CDR3 has 14 residues. The germline CDR1 and CDR2 sequences are SGHNT and YYREEE (reference sequence). With 0 bases removed from V and 8 bases from J, the gap between germline ends came to 14 bases. The CDR3 bases are TGTGCCAGCAGCTTGGCCGACCGAGCGCCCGGCTACACCTTC. Its translation: CASSLADRAPGYTF. Filled out from reference TRBV5-4 and TRBJ1-2, the complete variable domain reads ETGVTQSPTHLIKTRGQQVTLRCSSQSGHNTVSWYQQALGQGPQFIFQYYREEENGRGNFPPRFSGLQFPNYSSELNVNALELDDSALYLCASSLADRAPGYTFGSGTRLTVV.

V gene TRBV27 combines with J gene TRBJ2-1, with 7 bases identical to TRBD2. CDR1 and CDR2 (germline): MNHEY, SMNVEV (reference sequence). The CDR3 contains 15 residues. J was trimmed by 5 bases and V by 5 bases; bases with no gene match: 9. CDR3 DNA: TGTGCCAGCAGTCCTCAACTAGCGAGACACAATGAGCAGTTCTTC. The encoded protein is CASSPQLARHNEQFF.

This clone was detected a few times. The rearrangement uses TRBV27 and TRBJ2-1; no clear D. Germline CDR1 reads MNHEY; CDR2 reads SMNVEV (reference sequence). The CDR3 length is 12 residues. V dropped 3 bases and J dropped 10 bases, with 10 bases sitting between them. The CDR3 here is CASSFQHGEQFF. The DNA of the CDR3 is TGTGCCAGCAGTTTCCAGCACGGGGAGCAGTTCTTC.

The chain uses TRBV12-5 and TRBJ2-1; TRBD2 matches 9 bases. The junction had 16 bases not matched to a gene; V was cut back by 5 bases and J by 8 bases. This CDR3 comprises 17 residues. Germline values: CDR1 LGHNT, CDR2 FRNRAP. The CDR3 here is CASGPGLGGGAIDEQFF. The DNA of the CDR3 is TGTGCTAGTGGTCCCGGGCTCGGCGGGGGGGCGATTGATGAGCAGTTCTTC.

This chain uses TRBV30 with TRBJ1-3; D is perhaps TRBD1 (5 bases). This CDR3 contains 14 residues. V lost 3 bases, J lost 1 base, and 10 bases lay in between. CDR1 and CDR2 (germline): GTSNPN, SVGIG (reference sequence). The CDR3 here is CAWRGRASGNTIYF. CDR3 sequence (DNA): TGTGCCTGGAGGGGCAGGGCATCTGGAAACACCATATATTTT.

The chain employs TRBV27 and TRBJ1-5, with D perhaps TRBD1 (6 bases). Per the germline V gene, CDR1 is MNHEY and CDR2 is SMNVEV (reference sequence). This CDR3 region has 22 residues. The V end lost 6 bases, the J end lost 0 bases, and 33 bases lay between the germline ends. CDR3 coding DNA: TGTGCCAGCAGCCCACCCCCCGGACAGAAGGCGTTTTGGGAGTATAGCAATCAGCCCCAGCATTTT. Its protein product is CASSPPPGQKAFWEYSNQPQHF.

The CDR3 protein is CASSPSWTANEQFF. The CDR3 nucleotides read TGTGCCAGCAGTCCCTCCTGGACAGCCAATGAGCAGTTCTTC. The chain joins TRBV28 to TRBJ2-1; D is possibly TRBD1 (6 bases). The germline CDR1 and CDR2 sequences are MDHEN and SYDVKM. V gave up 5 bases and J gave up 6 bases, with 14 bases separating them. There are 14 residues in the CDR3.

This rearrangement joins TRBV10-2 to TRBJ1-5; D is unclear. Germline CDR1 and CDR2: WSHSY and SAAADI. Between the trimmed V and J ends, which lost 4 bases and 5 bases, there was a span of 9 bases. CDR3 length: 13 amino acids. The CDR3: CASSGLRHQPQHF. Here the CDR3 DNA reads TGCGCCAGCAGTGGGCTGCGGCATCAGCCCCAGCATTTT.

Here the CDR3 reads CASSVTGASTDTQYF. The CDR3 DNA follows: TGCGCCAGCAGCGTCACAGGGGCGAGCACAGATACGCAGTATTTT. The rearrangement uses TRBV5-1 and TRBJ2-3; 7 positions agree with TRBD1. This CDR3 has 15 amino acids. The germline V gene encodes CDR1 SGHRS and CDR2 YFSETQ. With 4 bases clipped from V and 0 bases from J, the junction kept 5 bases outside the gene matches.

The CDR3 reads CASSQGDLDRGIETQYF. Written as DNA, the CDR3 is TGTGCCAGCAGCCAAGGGGATCTGGACAGGGGTATAGAGACCCAGTACTTC. The chain recombines TRBV4-2 with TRBJ2-5; TRBD1 matches 9 bases. The junction had 10 bases not matched to a gene; V was cut back by 1 base and J by 4 bases. The germline V gene encodes CDR1 LGHNA and CDR2 YNFKEQ. CDR3 length: 17 amino acids.

In its sample, this clone was seen once. V is TRBV5-5 and J is TRBJ1-1; 7 nucleotides align to TRBD1. Germline trimming cut 0 bases from V and 0 bases from J; bases unmatched to any gene: 5. Germline CDR1 is SGHKS and CDR2 is YYEKEE (reference sequence). CDR3 length: 16 amino acids. The CDR3 spells CASSLGQGVLNTEAFF. DNA of the CDR3: TGTGCCAGCAGCTTGGGACAGGGAGTTTTGAACACTGAAGCTTTCTTT.

The chain carries TRBV7-9 and TRBJ1-2; 11 bases are shared with TRBD1. CDR1 SEHNR and CDR2 FQNEAQ come from the germline V gene (reference sequence). The V and J ends lost 3 bases and 4 bases, in that order; junction bases with no gene match: 4. The CDR3 has 15 residues. CDR3 coding DNA: TGTGCCAGCAGCTTTACCGGACAGGGGGCCTATGGCTACACCTTC. It encodes CASSFTGQGAYGYTF.

The rearrangement uses TRBV28 and TRBJ1-5, with D perhaps TRBD1 (5 bases). Trimming stripped 5 bases from V and 7 bases from J, with 18 bases between. Germline lookup yields CDR1 MDHEN and CDR2 SYDVKM. The CDR3 sequence is 15 residues long. CDR3 DNA: TGTGCCAGCAGTCCTTCGGCAGGGATGGGCCAGCCCCAGCATTTT. This translates into CASSPSAGMGQPQHF.

The V and J genes are TRBV12-5 and TRBJ2-2, with 11 nucleotides matching TRBD1. Germline CDR1 LGHNT, CDR2 FRNRAP. This CDR3 region has 16 residues. J was trimmed by 4 bases and V by 4 bases; bases with no gene match: 5. The CDR3 is CASGSSGTGGTGELFF. Here the CDR3 DNA reads TGTGCTAGTGGTTCCTCAGGGACAGGGGGCACCGGGGAGCTGTTTTTT.

This sequence joins TRBV7-9 and TRBJ2-7; D unclear. Germline-derived CDR1 and CDR2 are SEHNR and FQNEAQ (reference sequence). The V gene lost 5 bases and the J gene lost 6 bases, with 8 bases spanning the gap. This CDR3 is 11 amino acids long. CDR3 DNA: TGTGCCAGCAGCGCAGCAGGCGAGCAGTACTTC. Its translation: CASSAAGEQYF.

This clone is a singleton in its sample. The chain links TRBV19 to TRBJ2-5, with a tentative D call TRBD1 (6 bases). Trimming took 9 bases from V and 7 from J, leaving 18 bases between them. The CDR3 is 13 amino acids. Germline V gene data show CDR1 as LNHDA and CDR2 as SQIVND (reference sequence). CDR3 in DNA: TGTGCCAGCACTACAGGGCTCCACGGGACCCAGTACTTC. This codes for CASTTGLHGTQYF.

This chain links TRBV28 with TRBJ1-4, with TRBD1 matching over 7 bases. Germline CDR1 and CDR2: MDHEN and SYDVKM. V shed 6 bases and J 2 bases; nucleotides not matched to a gene: 6. The CDR3 runs to 15 residues. The CDR3 DNA is TGTGCCAGCAGCCTCCCGGGACAGACTAATGAAAAACTGTTTTTT. Its protein product is CASSLPGQTNEKLFF. Based on the CDR3 plus reference TRBV28 and TRBJ1-4, the full variable domain is DVKVTQSSRYLVKRTGEKVFLECVQDMDHENMFWYRQDPGLGLRLIYFSYDVKMKEKGDIPEGYSVSREKKERFSLILESASTNQTSMYLCASSLPGQTNEKLFFGSGTQLSVL.

CDR3 loop: CATSRGGGQGANEQFF. CDR3 DNA: TGTGCCACCAGCAGAGGAGGGGGACAGGGGGCCAATGAGCAGTTCTTC. The chain recombines TRBV15 with TRBJ2-1; TRBD1 matches at 12 bases. Per germline, CDR1 LNHNV and CDR2 YYDKDF (reference sequence). The CDR3 covers 16 residues. Trimming took 1 base from V and 6 from J; bases not matched to a gene: 4.

This clone was recorded a few times. The chain joins TRBV19 to TRBJ1-5, with 7 bases that match TRBD1. The germline V gene encodes CDR1 LNHDA and CDR2 SQIVND (reference sequence). The J segment lost 2 bases and the V segment lost 5 bases, leaving 9 bases of the junction unmatched. The CDR3 runs 16 residues. Written as DNA, the CDR3 is TGTGCCAGTAGTCGGACAGGCCCGACTGGCAATCAGCCCCAGCATTTT. Translating gives CASSRTGPTGNQPQHF.

The J gene is TRBJ1-5, the V gene TRBV19, with 7 bases matching TRBD1. The ends lost 9 bases at V and 4 bases at J; junction bases unmatched: 21. This CDR3 comprises 18 residues. The germline gives CDR1 LNHDA, CDR2 SQIVND (reference sequence). This CDR3 is CASKSNRGTEVFNQPQHF. Here the CDR3 DNA reads TGTGCCAGCAAATCTAATAGAGGGACAGAAGTTTTTAATCAGCCCCAGCATTTT.

This rearrangement joins TRBV9 to TRBJ2-7, with 8 bases fitting TRBD1. Germline CDR1 SGDLS, CDR2 YYNGEE. V lost 0 bases to trimming and J lost 3 bases; unmatched junction nucleotides: 2. The CDR3 runs 14 residues. CDR3 in amino acids: CASSVDDRGYEQYF. In DNA, the CDR3 is TGTGCCAGCAGCGTAGATGACAGGGGCTACGAGCAGTACTTC.

The chain recombines TRBV5-6 with TRBJ2-3; D not resolved. The CDR3 runs to 13 residues. V was pared by 2 bases and J by 2 bases, with 6 bases between. Germline V lookup: CDR1 SGHDT, CDR2 YYEEEE. This CDR3 is CASSFLITDTQYF. The CDR3 bases are TGTGCCAGCAGCTTCCTTATCACAGATACGCAGTATTTT.

Here the CDR3 reads CASSSGVWADTQYF. The DNA for the CDR3 is TGTGCCAGCAGTTCAGGGGTTTGGGCAGATACGCAGTATTTT. The chain links TRBV28 to TRBJ2-3; possibly TRBD1 for D (6 bases). Germline CDR1 is MDHEN and CDR2 is SYDVKM. Between the trimmed V and J ends, which lost 4 bases and 4 bases, there was a span of 12 bases. CDR3 size: 14 residues.